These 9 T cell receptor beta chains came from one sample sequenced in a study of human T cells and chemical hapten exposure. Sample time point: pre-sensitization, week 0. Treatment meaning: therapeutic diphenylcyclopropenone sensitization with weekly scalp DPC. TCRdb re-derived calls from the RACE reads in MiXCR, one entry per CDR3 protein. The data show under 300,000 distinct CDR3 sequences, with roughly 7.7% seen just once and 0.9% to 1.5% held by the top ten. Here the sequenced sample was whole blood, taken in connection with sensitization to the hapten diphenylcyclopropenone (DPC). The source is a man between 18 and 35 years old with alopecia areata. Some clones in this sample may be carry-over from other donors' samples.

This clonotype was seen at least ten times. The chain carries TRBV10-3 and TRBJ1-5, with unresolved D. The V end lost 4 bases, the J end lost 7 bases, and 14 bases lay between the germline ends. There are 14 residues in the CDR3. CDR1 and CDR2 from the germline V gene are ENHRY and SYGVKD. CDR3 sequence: CAISGQTSGQPQHF. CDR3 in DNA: TGTGCCATCAGTGGCCAAACGTCGGGGCAGCCCCAGCATTTT.

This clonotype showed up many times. The CDR3, as DNA: TGCAGCGTTCGCAGGGCTTACAATGAGCAGTTCTTC. This gives the protein CSVRRAYNEQFF. The chain carries TRBV29-1 and TRBJ2-1, with a weak D call TRBD1 (5 bases). The V and J ends lost 5 bases and 4 bases respectively, with 9 bases between them. Germline V gives CDR1 SQVTM, CDR2 ANQGSEA. CDR3 length: 12 residues.

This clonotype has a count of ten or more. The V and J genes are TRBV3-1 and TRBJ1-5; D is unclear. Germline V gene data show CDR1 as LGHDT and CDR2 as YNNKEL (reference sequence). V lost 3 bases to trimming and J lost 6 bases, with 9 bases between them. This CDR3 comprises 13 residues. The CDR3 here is CASSQESGQPQHF. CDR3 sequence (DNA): TGTGCCAGCAGCCAGGAGTCGGGTCAGCCCCAGCATTTT.

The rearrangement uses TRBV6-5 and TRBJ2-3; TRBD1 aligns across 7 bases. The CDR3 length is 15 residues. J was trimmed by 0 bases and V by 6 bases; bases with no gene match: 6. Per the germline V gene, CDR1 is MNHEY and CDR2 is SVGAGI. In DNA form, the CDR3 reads TGTGCCAGCAGACCACTACAGGGGAGCACAGATACGCAGTATTTT. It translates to CASRPLQGSTDTQYF.

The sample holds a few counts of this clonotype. Written as DNA, the CDR3 is TGTGCCAGCTCCCTTAGCGGGGGGAGGGGTGAGCAGTTCTTC. This encodes CASSLSGGRGEQFF. The V gene is TRBV6-2 or TRBV6-3, the J gene TRBJ2-1, with 10 bases matching TRBD2. V trimming: 8 bases; J trimming: 9 bases; junction bases outside the gene matches: 10. The CDR3 is made up of 14 amino acids. The germline V gene has CDR1 MNHEY and CDR2 SVGEGT.

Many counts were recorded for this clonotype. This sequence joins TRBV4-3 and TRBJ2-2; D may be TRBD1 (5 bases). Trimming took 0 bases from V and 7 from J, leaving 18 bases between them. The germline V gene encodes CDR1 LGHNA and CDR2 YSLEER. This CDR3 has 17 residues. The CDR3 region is CASSQDADSADDGELFF. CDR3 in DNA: TGCGCCAGCAGCCAAGATGCCGACAGTGCCGATGACGGGGAGCTGTTTTTT.

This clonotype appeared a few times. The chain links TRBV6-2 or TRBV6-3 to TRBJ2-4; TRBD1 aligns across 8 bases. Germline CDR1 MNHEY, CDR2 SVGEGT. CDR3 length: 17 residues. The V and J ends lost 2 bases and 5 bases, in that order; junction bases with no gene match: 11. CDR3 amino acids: CASSYTIGQGAENIQYF. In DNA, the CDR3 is TGTGCCAGCAGTTACACGATCGGGCAGGGGGCTGAAAACATTCAGTACTTC.

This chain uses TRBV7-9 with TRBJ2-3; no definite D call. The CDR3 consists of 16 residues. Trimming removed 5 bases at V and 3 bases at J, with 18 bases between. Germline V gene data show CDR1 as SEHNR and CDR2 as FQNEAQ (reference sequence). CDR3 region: CASSPSRARLTDTQYF. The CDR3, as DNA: TGTGCCAGCAGCCCTAGTCGGGCTCGACTTACAGATACGCAGTATTTT.

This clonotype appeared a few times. CDR3 sequence (DNA): TGTGCCAGCAGTTACGATCTCCGTGACCACAGTGAAGCTTTCTTT. Its translation: CASSYDLRDHSEAFF. The chain is built from TRBV6-5 and TRBJ1-1, with D unclear. This CDR3 has 15 amino acids. V lost 2 bases to trimming and J lost 7 bases, with 17 bases between them. Germline V gene data show CDR1 as MNHEY and CDR2 as SVGAGI.